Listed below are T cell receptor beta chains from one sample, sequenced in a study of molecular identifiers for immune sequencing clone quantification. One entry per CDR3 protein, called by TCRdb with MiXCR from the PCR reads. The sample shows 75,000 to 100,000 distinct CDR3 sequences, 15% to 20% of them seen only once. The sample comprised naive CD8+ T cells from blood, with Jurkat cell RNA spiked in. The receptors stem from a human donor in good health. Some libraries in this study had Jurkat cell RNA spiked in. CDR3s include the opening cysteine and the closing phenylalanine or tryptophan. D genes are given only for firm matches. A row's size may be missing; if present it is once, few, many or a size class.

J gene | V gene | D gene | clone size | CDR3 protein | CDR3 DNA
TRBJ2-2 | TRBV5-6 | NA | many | CASSFGYGDLAGELFF | TGTGCCAGCAGCTTCGGGTACGGGGACTTGGCCGGGGAGCTGTTTTTT
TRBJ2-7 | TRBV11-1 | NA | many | CASSPLRFGAPHEQYF | TGTGCCAGCAGCCCGTTGAGATTTGGGGCCCCCCACGAGCAGTACTTC
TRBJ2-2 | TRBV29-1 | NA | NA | CSAEETGLNTGELFF | TGCAGCGCTGAAGAAACCGGGCTGAACACCGGGGAGTTGTTTTTT
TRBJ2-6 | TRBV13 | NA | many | CASSEGTGANVLTF | TGTGCCAGCAGTGAGGGGACAGGGGCCAACGTCCTGACTTTC
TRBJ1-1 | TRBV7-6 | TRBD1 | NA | CASSLGTVMNTEAFF | TGTGCCAGCAGCCTCGGGACAGTCATGAACACTGAAGCTTTCTTT
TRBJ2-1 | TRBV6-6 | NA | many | CASTGGHEQFF | TGTGCCAGCACCGGGGGTCATGAGCAGTTCTTC
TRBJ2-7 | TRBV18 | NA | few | CASSNLTGTSSYEQYF | TGTGCCAGCTCAAACCTAACAGGGACGAGCTCCTACGAGCAGTACTTC
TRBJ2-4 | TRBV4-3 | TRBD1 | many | CASSQDPHRGLAKNIQYF | TGCGCCAGCAGCCAAGATCCCCACAGGGGCCTAGCCAAAAACATTCAGTACTTC
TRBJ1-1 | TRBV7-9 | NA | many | CASSFFIQGTAEAFF | TGTGCCAGCAGCTTTTTCATCCAGGGTACCGCTGAAGCTTTCTTT
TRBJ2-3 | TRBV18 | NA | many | CASSPWYGQRRADTQYF | TGTGCCAGCTCACCCTGGTACGGACAGAGGAGGGCAGATACGCAGTATTTT
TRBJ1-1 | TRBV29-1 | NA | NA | CSVDVGVRNTEAFF | TGCAGCGTTGACGTGGGGGTACGGAACACTGAAGCTTTCTTT
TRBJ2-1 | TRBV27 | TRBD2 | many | CASSEPGLAAYNEQFF | TGTGCCAGCAGTGAGCCGGGACTAGCGGCATACAATGAGCAGTTCTTC
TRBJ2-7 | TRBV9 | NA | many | CASSVGGGGYYEQYF | TGTGCCAGCAGCGTAGGGGGGGGCGGCTACTACGAGCAGTACTTC
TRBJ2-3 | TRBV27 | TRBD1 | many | CASSLSTGGLADTQYF | TGTGCCAGCAGTTTATCGACAGGGGGCTTGGCAGATACGCAGTATTTT
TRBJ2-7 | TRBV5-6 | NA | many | CASSLEDGEQYF | TGTGCCAGCAGCTTGGAGGACGGGGAGCAGTACTTC
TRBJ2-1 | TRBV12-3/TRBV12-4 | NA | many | CASDWGAGVYNEQFF | TGTGCCAGCGACTGGGGGGCAGGGGTGTACAATGAGCAGTTCTTC
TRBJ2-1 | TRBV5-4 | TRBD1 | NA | CASSEPGQGAVEQFF | TGTGCCAGCAGCGAACCGGGACAGGGGGCGGTTGAGCAGTTCTTC
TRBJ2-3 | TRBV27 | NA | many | CASSMLGFTQYF | TGTGCCAGCAGTATGTTAGGGTTTACGCAGTATTTT
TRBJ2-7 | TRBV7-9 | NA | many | CASSPFVGGLDEQYF | TGTGCCAGCAGCCCCTTTGTCGGAGGGTTGGACGAGCAGTACTTC
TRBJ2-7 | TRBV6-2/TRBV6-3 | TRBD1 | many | CASSYPPGQSYEQYF | TGTGCCAGCAGTTACCCACCGGGACAGTCCTACGAGCAGTACTTC
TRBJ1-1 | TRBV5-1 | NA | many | CASSLANWNTEAFF | TGCGCCAGCAGCTTGGCCAATTGGAACACTGAAGCTTTCTTT
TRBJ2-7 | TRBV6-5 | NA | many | CASSYSHGFTYEQYF | TGTGCCAGCAGTTACTCCCACGGGTTTACTTACGAGCAGTACTTC
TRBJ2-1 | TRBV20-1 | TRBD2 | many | CSARDPGEGDNEQFF | TGCAGTGCTAGAGATCCGGGGGAGGGCGACAATGAGCAGTTCTTC
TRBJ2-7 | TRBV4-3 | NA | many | CASSQNRDTNYEQYF | TGCGCCAGCAGCCAGAACCGGGACACCAACTACGAGCAGTACTTC
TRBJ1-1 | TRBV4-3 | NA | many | CASSQDFSDLNTEAFF | TGCGCCAGCAGCCAAGATTTTAGTGATTTGAACACTGAAGCTTTCTTT
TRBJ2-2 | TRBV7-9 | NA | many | CASSPIIVSSSGELFF | TGTGCCAGCAGCCCTATTATAGTCTCCTCAAGCGGGGAGCTGTTTTTT
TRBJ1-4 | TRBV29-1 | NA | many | CSVNGLEDEKLFF | TGCAGCGTTAACGGACTAGAGGATGAAAAACTGTTTTTT
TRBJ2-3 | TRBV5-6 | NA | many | CASSLAGLNPSTDTQYF | TGTGCCAGCAGCTTGGCTGGACTCAACCCTAGCACAGATACGCAGTATTTT
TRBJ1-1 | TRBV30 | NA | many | CACHGRTNTEAFF | TGTGCCTGCCACGGACGGACGAACACTGAAGCTTTCTTT
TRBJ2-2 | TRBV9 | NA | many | CASSPRPGELFF | TGTGCCAGCAGCCCGAGGCCCGGGGAGCTGTTTTTT
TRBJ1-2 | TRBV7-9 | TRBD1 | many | CASSMGQGDGYTF | TGTGCCAGCAGCATGGGACAGGGGGATGGCTACACCTTC
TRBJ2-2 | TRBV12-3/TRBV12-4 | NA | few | CASSLGGRELFF | TGTGCCAGCAGTTTAGGTGGCCGGGAGCTGTTTTTT
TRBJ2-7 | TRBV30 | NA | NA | CAWNVGDLKKQYF | TGTGCCTGGAACGTGGGGGACTTGAAGAAGCAGTACTTC
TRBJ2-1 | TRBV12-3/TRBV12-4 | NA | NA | CASSLSFYEQFF | TGTGCCAGCAGTTTGAGTTTTTATGAGCAGTTCTTC
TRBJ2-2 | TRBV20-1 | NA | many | CSAESAGELFF | TGCAGTGCTGAGAGCGCCGGGGAGCTGTTTTTT
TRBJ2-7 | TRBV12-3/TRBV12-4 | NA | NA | CASSLLGPGYEQYF | TGTGCCAGCAGTTTGCTCGGGCCTGGCTACGAGCAGTACTTC
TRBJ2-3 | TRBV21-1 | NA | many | CASSKVQAGGTDTQYF | TGTGCCAGCAGCAAAGTGCAAGCGGGAGGCACAGATACGCAGTATTTT
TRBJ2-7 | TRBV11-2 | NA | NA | CASSLGRRVTYEQYF | TGTGCCAGCAGCTTAGGGAGGCGGGTAACCTACGAGCAGTACTTC
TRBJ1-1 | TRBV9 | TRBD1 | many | CASSAGTGLFPEAFF | TGTGCCAGCAGCGCCGGGACAGGGTTGTTTCCTGAAGCTTTCTTT
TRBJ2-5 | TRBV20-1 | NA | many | CSARGSETQYF | TGCAGTGCTAGAGGCAGCGAGACCCAGTACTTC
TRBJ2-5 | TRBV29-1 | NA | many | CSYNDRIQETQYF | TGCAGCTACAACGACAGGATCCAAGAGACCCAGTACTTC
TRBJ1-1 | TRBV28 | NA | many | CASSLGGRTEAFF | TGTGCCAGCAGCCTTGGAGGTAGGACTGAAGCTTTCTTT
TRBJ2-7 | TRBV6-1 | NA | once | CASSGGSSHEQYF | TGTGCCAGCAGTGGTGGGAGCTCCCACGAGCAGTACTTC
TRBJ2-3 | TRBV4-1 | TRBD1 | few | CASSQDRTGGNTDTQYF | TGCGCCAGCAGCCAAGACCGGACAGGGGGCAACACAGATACGCAGTATTTT
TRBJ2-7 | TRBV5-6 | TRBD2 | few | CASSSGTSVDEQYF | TGTGCCAGCAGTTCCGGGACTAGCGTCGACGAGCAGTACTTC
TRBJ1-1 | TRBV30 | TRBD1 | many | CAWSTGGDTEAFF | TGTGCCTGGTCCACAGGGGGTGACACTGAAGCTTTCTTT
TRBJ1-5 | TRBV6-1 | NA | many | CASSRQDSNQPQHF | TGTGCCAGCAGTCGACAGGATAGCAATCAGCCCCAGCATTTT
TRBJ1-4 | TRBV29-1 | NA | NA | CSVLLRTTNEKLFF | TGCAGCGTTCTGCTACGGACAACTAATGAAAAACTGTTTTTT
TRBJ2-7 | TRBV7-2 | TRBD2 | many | CASSKTSGSIYEQYF | TGTGCCAGCAGCAAGACTAGCGGGAGTATCTACGAGCAGTACTTC
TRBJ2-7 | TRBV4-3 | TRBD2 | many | CASSQDRLAATYEQYF | TGCGCCAGCAGCCAAGATAGGCTAGCGGCAACCTACGAGCAGTACTTC
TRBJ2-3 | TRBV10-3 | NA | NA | CAIKDSTDTQYF | TGTGCCATAAAGGACAGCACAGATACGCAGTATTTT